A selection of T cell receptor beta chains follows, all from one sample in a study of pediatric ulcerative colitis. The data were produced by immunoSEQ multiplex PCR, yet TCRdb's version contains in-frame clones alone and is incomplete. The data hold around 36,000 clones, with about 81% observed a single time. The sequenced sample consisted of gut tissue. These receptors all stem from a boy under 18 with mild ulcerative colitis. Both conserved end residues are part of each CDR3. A D gene is named only where the DNA matches it firmly. Not all rows give a size; the values are once, few, many and, for expanded clones, a class.

- | TRBJ1-6 | - | TRBV2 | 16 | CASSDRGKAYNSPLHF | TGTGCCAGCAGTGACCGAGGCAAGGCGTATAATTCACCCCTCCACTTT
- | TRBJ1-1 | - | TRBV7-9 | 14 | CASSVTGRGVEAFF | TGTGCCAGCAGCGTCACAGGGAGAGGAGTTGAAGCTTTCTTT
- | TRBJ2-5 | - | TRBV5-4 | 14 | CASSLDGYQETQYF | TGTGCCAGCAGCTTGGACGGGTACCAAGAGACCCAGTACTTC
once | TRBJ2-7 | TRBD1 | TRBV6-6 | 13 | CASRQGISYEQYF | TGTGCCAGCAGACAGGGGATCTCCTACGAGCAGTACTTC
few | TRBJ1-1 | - | TRBV7-9 | 14 | CASSLRQQNTEAFF | TGTGCCAGCAGCTTGAGACAGCAAAACACTGAAGCTTTCTTT
- | TRBJ1-1 | - | TRBV5-3 | 15 | CARSTRTGGLRKAFF | TGTGCCAGAAGCACCCGGACCGGCGGGCTACGTAAAGCTTTCTTT
- | TRBJ1-1 | TRBD1 | TRBV11-2 | 14 | CASSGQVLNTEAFF | TGTGCCAGCAGCGGACAGGTTCTGAACACTGAAGCTTTCTTT
few | TRBJ1-1 | TRBD1 | TRBV19 | 12 | CASSIRDREAFF | TGTGCCAGTAGTATACGGGACAGGGAAGCTTTCTTT
once | TRBJ1-5 | - | TRBV6-1 | 13 | CASRMKDNQPQHF | TGTGCCAGCAGAATGAAGGACAATCAGCCCCAGCATTTT
- | TRBJ2-7 | - | TRBV4-1 | 15 | CASSQDPPGSYEQYF | TGCGCCAGCAGCCAAGATCCCCCCGGATCCTACGAGCAGTACTTC
- | TRBJ2-3 | TRBD2 | TRBV6-1 | 17 | CASSEELAGELTDTQYF | TGTGCCAGCAGTGAAGAACTAGCGGGGGAGCTCACAGATACGCAGTATTTT
- | TRBJ1-1 | - | TRBV2 | 14 | CASSEGPMNTEAFF | TGTGCCAGCAGTGAAGGCCCGATGAACACTGAAGCTTTCTTT
- | TRBJ1-4 | - | TRBV6-6 | 14 | CASSYRGTNEKLFF | TGTGCCAGCAGTTACAGGGGAACTAATGAAAAACTGTTTTTT
- | TRBJ1-2 | - | TRBV27 | 13 | CASSPRGYYGYTF | TGTGCCAGCAGTCCGCGCGGGTACTATGGCTACACCTTC
few | TRBJ1-2 | - | TRBV11-2 | 12 | CASSSNNYGYTF | TGTGCCAGCAGCTCTAATAACTATGGCTACACCTTC
- | TRBJ1-1 | - | TRBV4-2 | 14 | CASSPGTRNHEAFF | TGTGCCAGCAGCCCCGGGACAAGAAACCACGAAGCTTTCTTT
- | TRBJ1-2 | - | TRBV5-1 | 13 | CASSIDRGGGYTF | TGCGCCAGCAGCATAGATAGGGGTGGTGGCTACACCTTC
- | TRBJ2-7 | - | TRBV2 | 15 | CASKFGRYLAYEQYF | TGTGCCAGCAAGTTCGGCAGATACTTAGCCTACGAGCAGTACTTC
- | TRBJ2-3 | TRBD2 | TRBV7-6 | 15 | CASSQRLARTDTQYF | TGTGCCAGCAGCCAGAGACTAGCCCGCACAGATACGCAGTATTTT
- | TRBJ2-3 | TRBD2 | TRBV5-4 | 16 | CASSGGAGKSTDTQYF | TGTGCCAGCAGCGGGGGAGCGGGGAAGAGCACAGATACGCAGTATTTT
- | TRBJ1-4 | TRBD1 | TRBV2 | 14 | CASRQGATNEKLFF | TGTGCCAGCAGACAGGGGGCAACTAATGAAAAACTGTTTTTT
- | TRBJ2-7 | - | TRBV6-5 | 15 | CASRESWDGTYEQYF | TGTGCCAGCAGAGAATCTTGGGACGGCACCTACGAGCAGTACTTC
- | TRBJ1-1 | - | TRBV5-4 | 14 | CASSPQGDHTEAFF | TGTGCCAGCAGCCCACAGGGTGACCACACTGAAGCTTTCTTT
- | TRBJ1-2 | - | TRBV30 | 12 | CAWSEDYYGYTF | TGTGCCTGGAGTGAGGACTACTATGGCTACACCTTC
- | TRBJ2-2 | - | TRBV30 | 13 | CAWTPRDTGELFF | TGTGCCTGGACCCCGAGAGACACCGGGGAGCTGTTTTTT
once | TRBJ2-5 | TRBD2 | TRBV5-4 | 16 | CASSLVSGGVGETQYF | TGTGCCAGCAGCTTGGTTAGCGGGGGGGTTGGAGAGACCCAGTACTTC
- | TRBJ2-1 | - | TRBV5-1 | 14 | CASSLVQGNNEQFF | TGCGCCAGCAGCTTGGTTCAGGGAAACAATGAGCAGTTCTTC
- | TRBJ1-5 | - | TRBV9 | 15 | CASSVGWAGDQPQHF | TGTGCCAGCAGCGTAGGGTGGGCAGGGGATCAGCCCCAGCATTTT
few | TRBJ1-5 | - | TRBV21-1 | 19 | CASSIRVSDKGQGNQPQHF | TGTGCCAGCAGCATAAGGGTCTCGGACAAGGGACAGGGAAATCAGCCCCAGCATTTT
- | TRBJ2-1 | TRBD1 | TRBV29-1 | 16 | CSVAVTGGVSWNEQFF | TGCAGCGTTGCGGTGACAGGGGGAGTATCATGGAATGAGCAGTTCTTC
- | TRBJ1-2 | - | TRBV29-1 | 16 | CSVEDWGFGGVYGYTF | TGCAGCGTTGAAGATTGGGGTTTTGGAGGGGTCTATGGCTACACCTTC
once | TRBJ1-2 | - | TRBV5-3 | 15 | CARSLGCRSLYGYTF | TGTGCCAGAAGCTTGGGTTGCAGGTCCCTCTATGGCTACACCTTC
few | TRBJ1-2 | TRBD1 | TRBV2 | 17 | CASSATRGIGTGGGYTF | TGTGCCAGCAGTGCGACCCGAGGGATCGGGACAGGGGGTGGCTACACCTTC
- | TRBJ1-4 | - | TRBV6-1 | 15 | CASSGRGATNEKLFF | TGTGCCAGCAGCGGTAGGGGAGCAACTAATGAAAAACTGTTTTTT
- | TRBJ2-5 | - | TRBV9 | 13 | CASSGKLEETQYF | TGTGCCAGCAGCGGGAAACTCGAAGAGACCCAGTACTTC
- | TRBJ1-1 | - | TRBV18 | 11 | CASSPDTEAFF | TGTGCCAGCTCACCAGACACTGAAGCTTTCTTT
- | TRBJ2-1 | - | TRBV18 | 16 | CASSPRGTPQSNEQFF | TGTGCCAGCTCACCAAGGGGGACACCACAGTCCAATGAGCAGTTCTTC
- | TRBJ1-1 | - | TRBV30 | 13 | CAWSGGRGTEAFF | TGTGCCTGGAGTGGGGGTAGGGGCACTGAAGCTTTCTTT
- | TRBJ1-6 | TRBD1 | TRBV5-4 | 17 | CASKKLTGTGDNSPLHF | TGTGCCAGCAAAAAACTTACCGGGACAGGGGATAATTCACCCCTCCACTTT
- | TRBJ2-1 | TRBD2 | TRBV11-2 | 18 | CASSLGRGGGGPYNEQFF | TGTGCCAGCAGCTTAGGGCGCGGCGGGGGGGGCCCCTACAATGAGCAGTTCTTC
few | TRBJ1-2 | - | TRBV19 | 13 | CASSTTGTYGYTF | TGTGCCAGTAGTACCACAGGGACCTATGGCTACACCTTC
- | TRBJ2-7 | - | TRBV9 | 12 | CASSASDYEQYF | TGTGCCAGCAGCGCGAGCGACTACGAGCAGTACTTC